This entry features one TCR beta chain sequence. What it recognizes is unknown. These data belong to a study of T cell responses to AZD1222 COVID-19 vaccine. Points from the study as a whole: Sampled repertoires all dated from after the peak T cell response. Mapped onto spike, vaccine-associated CD4 TCRs spanned it and were dominant at 160-218 and 743-854.

Here immunoSEQ multiplex PCR was the method, and the copy in TCRdb shows in-frame clones only, minus some. The repertoire holds 90,000 to 120,000 clones, about 90% seen once, with about 20% in the top ten. The CDR3 has 11 amino acids. Germline CDR1 SGHTA, CDR2 FQGNSA. The V end lost 10 bases, the J end lost 2 bases, and 8 bases lay between the germline ends. J is TRBJ1-2 and V is TRBV7-2; D remains ambiguous. The material was peripheral blood, obtained on day 0 of AZD1222 vaccination. The sequence came from an adult in good health. The CDR3 DNA is TGTGCCACCAACACAAACTATGGCTACACCTTC. Amino acids: CATNTNYGYTF.